These 26 T cell receptor beta chains were all obtained from the same sample, sequenced in a study of OX40 agonist ivuxolimab in advanced cancers. Clones were sequenced by immunoSEQ multiplex PCR, and TCRdb holds only the in-frame ones, with some missing. The table includes over 40,000 clones, approximately 84% detected once. The sample in question was CD4+ or CD8+ T cells sorted from blood, obtained in a trial of the OX40 agonist ivuxolimab. These receptor sequences come from an adult with an advanced solid tumor such as melanoma, head and neck, liver or kidney cancer.

The rearrangement joins TRBV2 to TRBJ2-7; no firm D call. This CDR3 region has 11 residues. Deletions cut 7 bases from V and 3 bases from J, with 7 bases between. Germline V gene data show CDR1 as SNHLY and CDR2 as FYNNEI. CDR3 residues: CASKLSYEQYF. The CDR3 region has the DNA TGTGCCAGCAAATTAAGCTACGAGCAGTACTTC.

The V gene is TRBV27, the J gene TRBJ1-5; the D is unclear. The CDR3 has 16 residues. CDR1 MNHEY and CDR2 SMNVEV come from the germline V gene (reference sequence). The V end was cut by 5 bases, the J end by 2 bases, with 16 bases between. The CDR3 spells CASSPSNGEGNQPQHF. The CDR3 DNA reads TGTGCCAGCAGTCCATCGAATGGAGAAGGCAATCAGCCCCAGCATTTT.

This chain links TRBV9 with TRBJ2-1; D remains unclear. Per the germline V gene, CDR1 is SGDLS and CDR2 is YYNGEE. CDR3 length: 15 amino acids. The V and J ends lost 1 base and 12 bases respectively, with 20 bases between them. The CDR3 is CASSVTFGRTDLQFF. The CDR3 DNA follows: TGTGCCAGCAGCGTAACCTTCGGCCGCACCGATTTGCAGTTCTTC.

CDR3 loop: CASGPYSGANVLTF. The CDR3 DNA reads as TGTGCCTCGGGACCGTACTCTGGGGCCAACGTCCTGACTTTC. The J gene is TRBJ2-6, the V gene TRBV30; either TRBD1 or TRBD2 may fit D (5 bases each). Germline loops: CDR1 GTSNPN, CDR2 SVGIG (reference sequence). The V gene lost 7 bases and the J gene lost 0 bases, with 10 bases spanning the gap. The CDR3 totals 14 residues. The whole variable domain, filled in from reference TRBV30 and TRBJ2-6, reads SQTIHQWPATLVQPVGSPLSLECTVEGTSNPNLYWYRQAAGRGLQLLFYSVGIGQISSEVPQNLSASRPQDRQFILSSKKLLLSDSGFYLCASGPYSGANVLTFGAGSRLTVL.

This clone has a single count. This sequence joins TRBV14 and TRBJ1-1; D is undetermined. The ends were cut back, 4 bases at V and 0 bases at J, with 12 bases in the middle. Germline V gene lookup returns CDR1 SGHDN and CDR2 FVKESK. The CDR3 sequence is 15 residues long. The CDR3 DNA sequence: TGTGCCAGCAGCCGAATCCCGCGCCTGAACACTGAAGCTTTCTTT. Protein: CASSRIPRLNTEAFF.

V usage is TRBV6-6 and J usage is TRBJ2-7; the D gene is possibly TRBD2 (6 bases). CDR1 and CDR2 from the germline V gene are MNHNY and SVGAGI (reference sequence). Between the trimmed V and J ends, which lost 5 bases and 3 bases, there was a span of 20 bases. CDR3 size: 16 residues. Here the CDR3 DNA reads TGTGCCAGCAGTACTAACGGGGGATCGCGCTACTACGAGCAGTACTTC. Translation gives CASSTNGGSRYYEQYF.

The chain couples TRBV5-1 to TRBJ2-3; D is possibly TRBD2 (5 bases). CDR1 is SGHRS, CDR2 YFSETQ, per germline. Between the trimmed V and J ends, which lost 3 bases and 5 bases, there was a span of 10 bases. CDR3 size: 13 residues. CDR3 nucleotide sequence: TGCGCCAGCAGCTCGGGGAATGGAGATACGCAGTATTTT. This encodes CASSSGNGDTQYF. Together with reference TRBV5-1 and TRBJ2-3, the CDR3 gives the full variable domain: KAGVTQTPRYLIKTRGQQVTLSCSPISGHRSVSWYQQTPGQGLQFLFEYFSETQRNKGNFPGRFSGRQFSNSRSEMNVSTLELGDSALYLCASSSGNGDTQYFGPGTRLTVL.

The rearrangement joins TRBV5-1 to TRBJ2-7, with D perhaps matching TRBD2 (6 bases). Per germline, CDR1 SGHRS and CDR2 YFSETQ. The CDR3 extends over 18 amino acids. V lost 4 bases to trimming and J lost 4 bases, with 27 bases between them. The CDR3 bases are TGCGCCAGCAGCCATCGCGCGGGAACCACCTTAAAGAGTTACGAGCAGTACTTC. This encodes CASSHRAGTTLKSYEQYF.

This chain joins TRBV30 and TRBJ1-5; 8 bases agree with TRBD1. This CDR3 comprises 19 residues. The junction had 20 bases not matched to a gene; V was cut back by 0 bases and J by 7 bases. CDR1 is GTSNPN and CDR2 is SVGIG in the germline V gene (reference sequence). CDR3: CAWSVPHFSLTGDNQPQHF. Written as DNA, the CDR3 is TGTGCCTGGAGTGTACCCCATTTTTCATTGACAGGGGATAACCAGCCCCAGCATTTT.

The chain has TRBV7-8 and TRBJ1-1; D unresolved. The CDR3 totals 17 residues. Trimming cost V 1 base and J 0 bases, with 15 bases left between them. In germline, CDR1 is SGHVS, CDR2 FQNEAQ. In DNA form, the CDR3 reads TGTGCCAGCAGCTTAGATTCCGCCGGACTGATGAACACTGAAGCTTTCTTT. Translation: CASSLDSAGLMNTEAFF.

CDR3 nucleotide sequence: TGTGCCAGCAGTGGTGTGGGGGACGTAGGCCCCTGGGCTCTCTACGAGCAGTACTTC. Protein product: CASSGVGDVGPWALYEQYF. The rearrangement uses TRBV7-9 and TRBJ2-7; D possibly uses TRBD1 or TRBD2 (5 bases each). Germline V gene lookup returns CDR1 SEHNR and CDR2 FQNEAQ (reference sequence). The CDR3 consists of 19 residues. The germline V and J ends were trimmed by 6 bases and 3 bases, with 30 bases remaining between them.

CDR3 loop: CASSSGTAEETQYF. CDR3 DNA sequence: TGTGCCAGCAGCTCCGGGACAGCCGAAGAGACCCAGTACTTC. The chain joins TRBV7-6 to TRBJ2-5, with TRBD1 matching over 7 bases. V was pared by 4 bases and J by 3 bases, with 5 bases of the junction left unmatched. The CDR3 consists of 14 residues. Germline V gene data show CDR1 as SGHVS and CDR2 as FNYEAQ.

The chain uses TRBV27 and TRBJ2-3; 13 bases are shared with TRBD2. Germline-derived CDR1 and CDR2 are MNHEY and SMNVEV (reference sequence). J lost 8 bases, V lost 5 bases, and 19 bases had no gene match. The CDR3 is 19 residues long. The DNA of the CDR3 is TGTGCCAGCAGTACCTCCGGGACAGGGGCGGGACTAGCGGGACCTACGCAGTATTTT. Translated, it gives CASSTSGTGAGLAGPTQYF.

V usage is TRBV5-6 and J usage is TRBJ2-1; 16 nucleotides align to TRBD2. This CDR3 region has 18 residues. V lost 4 bases, J lost 2 bases, and 6 bases stayed unmatched. CDR1 is SGHDT, CDR2 YYEEEE, per germline. As DNA, the CDR3 is TGTGCCAGCAGCCCGGGACTAGCGGGAGGGTTTACCTACAATGAGCAGTTCTTC. Its translation: CASSPGLAGGFTYNEQFF.

The rearrangement links TRBV5-6 to TRBJ1-5, with 10 nucleotides matching TRBD1. This CDR3 comprises 15 residues. CDR1 and CDR2 from the germline V gene are SGHDT and YYEEEE. Unmatched junction bases numbered 5, after V lost 4 bases and J lost 4 bases. CDR3 coding DNA: TGTGCCAGCAGCCGGACGGACAGGGGGAATCAGCCCCAGCATTTT. Its protein product is CASSRTDRGNQPQHF.

The chain links TRBV19 to TRBJ1-2; a weak D match, TRBD1 (6 bases). In germline, CDR1 is LNHDA, CDR2 SQIVND (reference sequence). The CDR3 sequence is 16 residues long. With 7 bases removed from V and 4 bases from J, the gap between germline ends came to 22 bases. The CDR3 DNA reads TGTGCCAGTACCAATACGCGGGGGGCGCGAGGCTATGGCTACACCTTC. Its protein product is CASTNTRGARGYGYTF.

This chain uses TRBV10-3 with TRBJ2-7, with TRBD2 matching 8 bases. The J segment lost 0 bases and the V segment lost 0 bases, leaving 7 bases of the junction unmatched. The germline V gene has CDR1 ENHRY and CDR2 SYGVKD. The length of the CDR3 is 17 residues. The CDR3 bases are TGTGCCATCAGTGAGTCGCAAATACTAGCGGCCTCCTACGAGCAGTACTTC. Translation gives CAISESQILAASYEQYF.

In its sample, this clone was seen once. The chain uses TRBV15 and TRBJ1-1; TRBD1 is a possible D gene (5 bases). Per the germline V gene, CDR1 is LNHNV and CDR2 is YYDKDF (reference sequence). This CDR3 comprises 15 residues. Trimming shortened V by 0 bases and J by 5 bases, and 13 bases separated the two germline ends. CDR3 in DNA: TGTGCCACCAGCAGAGATACGGACATTCGGACTGAAGCTTTCTTT. It encodes CATSRDTDIRTEAFF.

The chain employs TRBV5-1 and TRBJ2-7; possibly TRBD1 for D (5 bases). CDR3 length: 14 residues. The germline V and J ends were trimmed by 2 bases and 7 bases, with 16 bases remaining between them. The germline CDR1 and CDR2 sequences are SGHRS and YFSETQ. CDR3 sequence reads: CASSFRVREGEQYF. The CDR3 region has the DNA TGCGCCAGCAGCTTTCGGGTCAGGGAAGGGGAGCAGTACTTC.

V usage is TRBV29-1 and J usage is TRBJ2-7; 9 bases match TRBD1. J was trimmed by 0 bases and V by 6 bases; bases with no gene match: 3. This CDR3 has 13 residues. Germline-derived CDR1 and CDR2 are SQVTM and ANQGSEA. The DNA of the CDR3 is TGCAGCGTCCCGGGACAGGGCTCCTACGAGCAGTACTTC. Protein product: CSVPGQGSYEQYF.

The V call is TRBV19, the J call TRBJ2-2; the match to TRBD2 covers 14 bases. CDR1 LNHDA and CDR2 SQIVND come from the germline V gene (reference sequence). This CDR3 is built from 15 residues. With 4 bases clipped from V and 6 bases from J, the junction kept 1 base outside the gene matches. Written as DNA, the CDR3 is TGTGCCAGTAGTAGACTAGCGGGAGGGCCCGGGGAGCTGTTTTTT. Protein: CASSRLAGGPGELFF.

V and J are TRBV5-6 and TRBJ2-7; no definite D call. With 2 bases removed from V and 5 bases from J, the gap between germline ends came to 8 bases. Germline-derived CDR1 and CDR2 are SGHDT and YYEEEE. There are 12 residues in the CDR3. As DNA, the CDR3 is TGTGCCAGCAGCTTCTCCCGGAACGAGCAGTACTTC. It encodes CASSFSRNEQYF.

The chain recombines TRBV7-2 with TRBJ2-1, with D possibly being TRBD1 or TRBD2 (5 bases each). Trimming removed 3 bases at V and 5 bases at J, with 14 bases between. The CDR3 extends over 15 amino acids. The germline V gene encodes CDR1 SGHTA and CDR2 FQGNSA. This chain's CDR3 is CASSFRGGSNNEQFF. The DNA of the CDR3 is TGTGCCAGCAGCTTCCGGGGCGGATCGAACAATGAGCAGTTCTTC.

The V call is TRBV5-4, the J call TRBJ2-3; 8 bases are a match to TRBD2. CDR3 length: 16 amino acids. V lost 2 bases to trimming and J lost 4 bases; unmatched junction nucleotides: 9. Germline values: CDR1 SGHNT, CDR2 YYREEE (reference sequence). The CDR3 reads CASSLKRESVADTQYF. The CDR3 DNA reads as TGTGCCAGCAGCTTAAAGCGGGAGTCAGTCGCAGATACGCAGTATTTT.

This clone is categorized as medium-sized. The CDR3, as DNA: TGTGCCAGCAGCTTTTTGGGGGTTGGTAGCAATCAGCCCCAGCATTTT. Translated, it gives CASSFLGVGSNQPQHF. The J gene is TRBJ1-5, the V gene TRBV5-6, with D tentatively TRBD1 (5 bases). CDR3 size: 16 residues. Per the germline V gene, CDR1 is SGHDT and CDR2 is YYEEEE. V was clipped by 2 bases and J by 0 bases, with 12 bases between them. Filled out from reference TRBV5-6 and TRBJ1-5, the complete variable domain reads DAGVTQSPTHLIKTRGQQVTLRCSPKSGHDTVSWYQQALGQGPQFIFQYYEEEERQRGNFPDRFSGHQFPNYSSELNVNALLLGDSALYLCASSFLGVGSNQPQHFGDGTRLSIL.

The chain recombines TRBV14 with TRBJ2-1, with D perhaps assigned TRBD1 or TRBD2 (5 bases each). The length of the CDR3 is 14 residues. V was clipped by 4 bases and J by 10 bases, with 17 bases between them. Germline-derived CDR1 and CDR2 are SGHDN and FVKESK. CDR3 DNA sequence: TGTGCCAGCAGCCTCGCTCGTGGGTGGGGGGAGCAGTTCTTC. The encoded protein is CASSLARGWGEQFF.